This T cell receptor (beta chain) was profiled in a study of PD-L1 blockade in urothelial cancer. Study background: Each participant's history included 0 to 3 prior chemotherapy regimens. Samples came from 3 weeks, at the second dose, and 6 weeks into treatment. When blood samples were assessed, the median T cell count was 141,255.

The assay was immunoSEQ multiplex PCR, and TCRdb's table has in-frame clones only and misses some. The data show tens of thousands of clones, around 72% seen once. The time point here: pretreatment peripheral blood. This CDR3 has 20 residues. CDR1 and CDR2 from the germline V gene are SGHVS and FNYEAQ. V was clipped by 0 bases and J by 4 bases; unmatched bases: 16. This receptor was identified in a man between 65 and 79 years old with urothelial cancer. The chain links TRBV7-6 to TRBJ1-1; 11 bases match TRBD1. This sample comprised PBMCs, obtained around atezolizumab (anti-PD-L1) treatment. The CDR3 nucleotides are TGTGCCAGCAGCTTAGCACCTGACTCGAGGACAGGGGGCTCGGTCACTGAAGCTTTCTTT. This gives the protein CASSLAPDSRTGGSVTEAFF.